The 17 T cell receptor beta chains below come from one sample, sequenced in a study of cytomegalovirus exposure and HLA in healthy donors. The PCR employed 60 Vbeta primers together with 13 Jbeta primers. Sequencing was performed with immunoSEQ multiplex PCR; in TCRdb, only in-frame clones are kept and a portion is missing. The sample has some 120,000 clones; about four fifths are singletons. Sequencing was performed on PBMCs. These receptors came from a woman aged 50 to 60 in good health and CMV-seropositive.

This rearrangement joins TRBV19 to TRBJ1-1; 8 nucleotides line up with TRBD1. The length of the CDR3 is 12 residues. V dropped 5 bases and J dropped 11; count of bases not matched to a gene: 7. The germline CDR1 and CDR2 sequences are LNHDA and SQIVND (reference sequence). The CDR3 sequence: CASSGQGLRAFF. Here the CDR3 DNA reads TGTGCCAGTAGTGGACAGGGTCTTCGCGCTTTCTTT.

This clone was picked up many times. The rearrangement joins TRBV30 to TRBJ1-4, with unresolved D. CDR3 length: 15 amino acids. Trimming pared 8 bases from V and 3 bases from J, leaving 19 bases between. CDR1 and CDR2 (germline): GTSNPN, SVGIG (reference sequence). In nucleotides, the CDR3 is TGTGCCCTAGACCCCTCTAGAGGTGCTAATGAAAAACTGTTTTTT. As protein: CALDPSRGANEKLFF.

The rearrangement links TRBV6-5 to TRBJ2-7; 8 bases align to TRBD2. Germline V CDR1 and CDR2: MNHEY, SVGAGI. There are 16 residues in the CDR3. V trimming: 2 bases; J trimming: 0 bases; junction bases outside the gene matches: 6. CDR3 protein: CASSYNSGAPSYEQYF. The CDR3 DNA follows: TGTGCCAGCAGTTACAATAGCGGGGCGCCCTCCTACGAGCAGTACTTC.

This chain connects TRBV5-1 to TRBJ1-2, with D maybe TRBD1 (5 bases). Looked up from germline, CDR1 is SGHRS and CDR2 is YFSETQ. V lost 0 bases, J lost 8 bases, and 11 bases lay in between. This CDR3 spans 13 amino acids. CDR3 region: CASSLAAGYGYTF. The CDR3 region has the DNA TGCGCCAGCAGCTTGGCGGCAGGGTACGGCTACACCTTC. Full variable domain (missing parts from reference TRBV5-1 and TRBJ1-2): KAGVTQTPRYLIKTRGQQVTLSCSPISGHRSVSWYQQTPGQGLQFLFEYFSETQRNKGNFPGRFSGRQFSNSRSEMNVSTLELGDSALYLCASSLAAGYGYTFGSGTRLTVV.

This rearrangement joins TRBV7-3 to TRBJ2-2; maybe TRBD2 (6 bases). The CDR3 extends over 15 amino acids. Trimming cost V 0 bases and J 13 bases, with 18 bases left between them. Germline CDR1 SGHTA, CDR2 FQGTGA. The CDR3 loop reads CASSLTRDLGGGLFF. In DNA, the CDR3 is TGTGCCAGCAGCTTAACGAGGGACTTAGGCGGTGGGCTGTTTTTT.

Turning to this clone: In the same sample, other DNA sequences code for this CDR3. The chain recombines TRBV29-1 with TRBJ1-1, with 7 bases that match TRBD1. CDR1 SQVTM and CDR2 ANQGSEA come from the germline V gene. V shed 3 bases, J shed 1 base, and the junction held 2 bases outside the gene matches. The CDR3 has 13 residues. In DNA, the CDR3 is TGCAGCGTTGATAGACAGGGGAACACTGAAGCTTTCTTT. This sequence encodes CSVDRQGNTEAFF.

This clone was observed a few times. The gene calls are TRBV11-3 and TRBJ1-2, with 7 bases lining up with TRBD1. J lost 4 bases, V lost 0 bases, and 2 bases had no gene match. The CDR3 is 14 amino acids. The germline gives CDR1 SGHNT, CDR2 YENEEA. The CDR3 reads CASSLEGGGYGYTF. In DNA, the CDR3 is TGTGCCAGCAGCTTAGAAGGGGGCGGCTATGGCTACACCTTC. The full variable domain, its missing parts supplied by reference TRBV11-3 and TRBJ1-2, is EAGVVQSPRYKIIEKKQPVAFWCNPISGHNTLYWYLQNLGQGPELLIRYENEEAVDDSQLPKDRFSAERLKGVDSTLKIQPAELGDSAVYLCASSLEGGGYGYTFGSGTRLTVV.

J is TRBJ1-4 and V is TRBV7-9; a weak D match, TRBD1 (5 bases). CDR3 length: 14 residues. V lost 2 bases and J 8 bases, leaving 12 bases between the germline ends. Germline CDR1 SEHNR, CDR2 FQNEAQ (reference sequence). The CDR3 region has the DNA TGTGCCAGCAGCTTACCGGGGAGGGACGAAAAACTGTTTTTT. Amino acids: CASSLPGRDEKLFF.

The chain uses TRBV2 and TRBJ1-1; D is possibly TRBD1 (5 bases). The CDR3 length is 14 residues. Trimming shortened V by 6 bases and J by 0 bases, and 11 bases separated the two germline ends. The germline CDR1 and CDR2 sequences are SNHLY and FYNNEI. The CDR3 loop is CASRQETVNTEAFF. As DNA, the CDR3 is TGTGCCAGCAGGCAAGAGACAGTGAACACTGAAGCTTTCTTT.

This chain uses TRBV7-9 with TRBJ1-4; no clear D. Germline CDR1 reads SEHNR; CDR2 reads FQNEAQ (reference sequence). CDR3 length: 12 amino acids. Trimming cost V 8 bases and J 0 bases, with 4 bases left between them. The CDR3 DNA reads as TGTGCCAGCCGGGCAACTAATGAAAAACTGTTTTTT. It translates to CASRATNEKLFF.

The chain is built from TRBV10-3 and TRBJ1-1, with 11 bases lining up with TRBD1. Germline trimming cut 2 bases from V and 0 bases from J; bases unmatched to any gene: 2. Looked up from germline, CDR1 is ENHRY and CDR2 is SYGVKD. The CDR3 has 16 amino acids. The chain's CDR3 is CAISEGQGALNTEAFF. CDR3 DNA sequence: TGTGCCATCAGTGAGGGACAGGGGGCATTGAACACTGAAGCTTTCTTT.

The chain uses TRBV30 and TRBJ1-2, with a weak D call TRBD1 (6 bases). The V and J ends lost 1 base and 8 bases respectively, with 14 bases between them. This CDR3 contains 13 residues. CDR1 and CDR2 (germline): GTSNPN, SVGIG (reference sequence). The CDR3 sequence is CAWSAQGSGGYTF. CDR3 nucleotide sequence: TGTGCCTGGAGTGCACAGGGCAGTGGAGGCTACACCTTC. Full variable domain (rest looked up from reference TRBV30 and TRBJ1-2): SQTIHQWPATLVQPVGSPLSLECTVEGTSNPNLYWYRQAAGRGLQLLFYSVGIGQISSEVPQNLSASRPQDRQFILSSKKLLLSDSGFYLCAWSAQGSGGYTFGSGTRLTVV.

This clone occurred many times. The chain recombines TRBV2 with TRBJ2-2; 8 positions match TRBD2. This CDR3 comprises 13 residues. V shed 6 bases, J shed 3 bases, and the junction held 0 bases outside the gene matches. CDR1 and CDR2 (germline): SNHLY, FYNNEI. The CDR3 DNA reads TGTGCCAGCAGCGGGAGGGACACCGGGGAGCTGTTTTTT. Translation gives CASSGRDTGELFF.

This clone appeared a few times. CDR3 DNA sequence: TGTGCCAGCAGTGACGAACGGGACACTGAAGCTTTCTTT. Amino acid sequence: CASSDERDTEAFF. This sequence joins TRBV2 and TRBJ1-1; D call uncertain. CDR3 length: 13 residues. Germline loops: CDR1 SNHLY, CDR2 FYNNEI. Deletions cut 3 bases from V and 3 bases from J, with 8 bases between.

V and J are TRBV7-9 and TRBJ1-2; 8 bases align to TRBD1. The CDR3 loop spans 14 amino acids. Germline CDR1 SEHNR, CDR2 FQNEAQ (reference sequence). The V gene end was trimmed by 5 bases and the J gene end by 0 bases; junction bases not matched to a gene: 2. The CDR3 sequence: CASSPQGANYGYTF. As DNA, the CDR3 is TGTGCCAGCAGCCCACAGGGGGCTAACTATGGCTACACCTTC.

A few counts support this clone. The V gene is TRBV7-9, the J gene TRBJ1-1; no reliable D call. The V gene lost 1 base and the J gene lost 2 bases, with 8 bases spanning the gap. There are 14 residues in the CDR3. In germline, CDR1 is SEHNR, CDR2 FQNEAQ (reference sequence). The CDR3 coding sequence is TGTGCCAGCAGCTTAGGCCGAGGTAACACTGAAGCTTTCTTT. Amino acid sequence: CASSLGRGNTEAFF.

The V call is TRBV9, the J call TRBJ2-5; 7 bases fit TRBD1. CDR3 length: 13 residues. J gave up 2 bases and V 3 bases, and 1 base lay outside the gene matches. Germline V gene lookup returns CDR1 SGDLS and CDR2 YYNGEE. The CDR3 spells CASSGTGQETQYF. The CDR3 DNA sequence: TGTGCCAGCAGCGGGACAGGACAAGAGACCCAGTACTTC.